This TCR beta chain was sequenced in a study of cytomegalovirus exposure and HLA in healthy donors. In its sample, this clone was seen a few times. The PCR was carried out with 60 Vbeta primers and 13 Jbeta primers. Only in-frame clones appear in the TCRdb table, and some are missing; sequencing was by immunoSEQ multiplex PCR. The table includes 60,000 or so clones, 89% detected once. CDR1 is MGHRA, CDR2 YSYEKL, per germline. After removal of 2 bases from V and 2 bases from J, the junction contained 2 bases not matched to a gene. There are 15 residues in the CDR3. The material sequenced was PBMCs. This TCR came from a man aged 25-40 years in good health and CMV-seropositive. J is TRBJ2-7 and V is TRBV4-1; 11 bases map to TRBD2. DNA for the CDR3: TGCGCCAGCAGCCAACGACTAGCGGGGCCCTACGAGCAGTACTTC. Protein product: CASSQRLAGPYEQYF.